This TCR beta chain came from a study of shared clonotypes between healthy human individuals. Study information: Donors had three CD4 naive, three CD4 memory, two CD8 naive and one CD8 memory plate apiece. General study points: Across subsets, estimated richness was generally greater for naive than for memory populations. Read depth was anticipated to influence clonotype sharing among donors.

The V and J ends lost 5 bases and 1 base respectively, with 12 bases between them. The CDR3 extends over 14 amino acids. Looked up from germline, CDR1 is SEHNR and CDR2 is FQNEAQ (reference sequence). The protocol was immunoSEQ multiplex PCR, while the TCRdb copy is restricted to in-frame clones and leaves out a portion. Of about 2.1 million clones detected, roughly 91% appear once; the ten largest clones hold more than 1.5%. With respect to this clone: Its target is unknown.

Cells designated naive CD8 were CD45RO-negative and were positively selected for CCR7, with terminally differentiated effector memory CD45RA+ cells excluded. There were no recent acute infections or vaccinations among the donors, who were healthy HIV-negative adults. The sequenced sample was naive CD8+ T cells from PBMCs. The chain links TRBV7-9 to TRBJ2-7; no clear D gene. This TCR was recovered from a young man in good health. Some clones in this sample may be carry-over from other donors' samples. CDR3 in amino acids: CASSASLVSYEQYF. CDR3 coding DNA: TGTGCCAGCAGCGCTTCTCTAGTTTCCTACGAGCAGTACTTC.